One and the same sample provided the 11 T cell receptor beta chains below, sequenced in a study of patients and donors after allogeneic stem cell transplantation. One entry per CDR3 protein results from TCRdb running MiXCR on the RT-PCR reads. The sample contains approximately 210,000 distinct CDR3 sequences, 41% of which appear only once. Sequencing was performed on blood, either unsorted or a sorted T cell fraction (not recorded which). All receptors derive from a human donor who was either an allogeneic HSCT recipient or a stem cell or donor lymphocyte infusion donor (not recorded which). It is not recorded whose cells these are; they may come from a transplant donor.

The chain combines TRBV12-3 or TRBV12-4 with TRBJ2-5, with TRBD1 as a possible D gene (7 bases). V lost 10 bases and J 4 bases, leaving 13 bases between the germline ends. This CDR3 contains 12 residues. CDR3 DNA sequence: TGTGCCACCCGGAGGGGGCGAGAGACCCAGTACTTC. Protein: CATRRGRETQYF.

The chain carries TRBV5-1 and TRBJ1-1; D perhaps matches TRBD1 (6 bases). CDR1 is SGHRS, CDR2 YFSETQ, per germline. With 1 base removed from V and 2 bases from J, the gap between germline ends came to 12 bases. CDR3 size: 15 residues. DNA for the CDR3: TGCGCCAGCAGCTTGCTCAGGGGAGGAAACACTGAAGCTTTCTTT. Protein sequence: CASSLLRGGNTEAFF.

In its sample, this clonotype was seen a few times. The J gene is TRBJ1-1, the V gene TRBV6-6; D gene uncertain. CDR1 and CDR2 from the germline V gene are MNHNY and SVGAGI (reference sequence). The V gene lost 4 bases and the J gene lost 0 bases, with 9 bases spanning the gap. The CDR3 totals 14 residues. The CDR3 DNA follows: TGTGCCAGCAGTTCGACGGATCTGAACACTGAAGCTTTCTTT. Protein sequence: CASSSTDLNTEAFF.

The rearrangement uses TRBV29-1 and TRBJ2-3, with a weak D call TRBD1 (5 bases). With 5 bases removed from V and 3 bases from J, the gap between germline ends came to 6 bases. Germline loops: CDR1 SQVTM, CDR2 ANQGSEA. The CDR3 has 11 amino acids. The CDR3 region has the DNA TGCAGCGTTCGACAGACAGATACGCAGTATTTT. Translating gives CSVRQTDTQYF.

This clonotype was seen once. The rearrangement uses TRBV3-1 and TRBJ2-1; the match to TRBD2 covers 9 bases. The trim removed 0 bases at V and 3 bases at J, leaving 6 bases unmatched. CDR1 and CDR2 from the germline V gene are LGHDT and YNNKEL (reference sequence). The CDR3 extends over 17 amino acids. The CDR3 coding sequence is TGTGCCAGCAGCCAAGATCTACTAGCGGGCCACTACAATGAGCAGTTCTTC. It is translated as CASSQDLLAGHYNEQFF.

J is TRBJ2-1 and V is TRBV5-6, with D uncertain. The CDR3 loop spans 16 amino acids. V lost 0 bases and J 0 bases, leaving 10 bases between the germline ends. CDR1 and CDR2 (germline): SGHDT, YYEEEE. As DNA, the CDR3 is TGTGCCAGCAGCTTGGCCGGGCCTTACTCCTACAATGAGCAGTTCTTC. It translates to CASSLAGPYSYNEQFF.

In DNA form, the CDR3 reads TGCGCCAGCAGCCTGGGCGACAGGGCAATTGAAGCTTTCTTT. Protein: CASSLGDRAIEAFF. The rearrangement joins TRBV4-3 to TRBJ1-1; TRBD1 matches 7 bases. The V and J ends lost 4 bases and 7 bases, in that order; junction bases with no gene match: 9. The CDR3 consists of 14 residues. Germline CDR1 and CDR2: LGHNA and YSLEER.

V usage is TRBV7-3 and J usage is TRBJ2-1, with D unclear. The CDR3 is 14 residues long. The germline V and J ends were trimmed by 0 bases and 4 bases, with 7 bases remaining between them. Germline values: CDR1 SGHTA, CDR2 FQGTGA. DNA for the CDR3: TGTGCCAGCAGCTTAACGAGTGATTACAATGAGCAGTTCTTC. Translated, it gives CASSLTSDYNEQFF. Drawing the rest from reference TRBV7-3 and TRBJ2-1, the complete variable domain is GAGVSQTPSNKVTEKGKYVELRCDPISGHTALYWYRQSLGQGPEFLIYFQGTGAADDSGLPNDRFFAVRPEGSVSTLKIQRTERGDSAVYLCASSLTSDYNEQFFGPGTRLTVL.

This clonotype was found a few times. The V and J genes are TRBV28 and TRBJ2-7; tentatively, D is TRBD1 (5 bases). V gave up 8 bases and J gave up 3 bases, with 14 bases separating them. Germline V lookup: CDR1 MDHEN, CDR2 SYDVKM. CDR3 length: 13 amino acids. As DNA, the CDR3 is TGTGCCAGCTTTAAAGGGGAAGGCTACGAGCAGTACTTC. Translating gives CASFKGEGYEQYF.

The chain recombines TRBV18 with TRBJ1-2; D unresolved. The V end lost 2 bases, the J end lost 5 bases, and 12 bases lay between the germline ends. The CDR3 sequence is 14 residues long. Germline CDR1 reads KGHSH; CDR2 reads LQKENI. The CDR3: CASSPEFLLYGYTF. Here the CDR3 DNA reads TGTGCCAGCTCACCAGAGTTTCTTCTTTATGGCTACACCTTC. The entire variable domain, with the rest obtained from reference TRBV18 and TRBJ1-2, is as follows: NAGVMQNPRHLVRRRGQEARLRCSPMKGHSHVYWYRQLPEEGLKFMVYLQKENIIDESGMPKERFSAEFPKEGPSILRIQQVVRGDSAAYFCASSPEFLLYGYTFGSGTRLTVV.

This clonotype was counted between two and nine times. The gene calls are TRBV15 and TRBJ1-1, with D tentatively TRBD1 (6 bases). Germline V gene sequence: CDR1 LNHNV, CDR2 YYDKDF (reference sequence). V lost 0 bases to trimming and J lost 5 bases, with 13 bases between them. The CDR3 runs to 15 residues. CDR3 nucleotides: TGTGCCACCAGCAGAGATGCCGGGGGCGGGACTGAAGCTTTCTTT. Its translation: CATSRDAGGGTEAFF.